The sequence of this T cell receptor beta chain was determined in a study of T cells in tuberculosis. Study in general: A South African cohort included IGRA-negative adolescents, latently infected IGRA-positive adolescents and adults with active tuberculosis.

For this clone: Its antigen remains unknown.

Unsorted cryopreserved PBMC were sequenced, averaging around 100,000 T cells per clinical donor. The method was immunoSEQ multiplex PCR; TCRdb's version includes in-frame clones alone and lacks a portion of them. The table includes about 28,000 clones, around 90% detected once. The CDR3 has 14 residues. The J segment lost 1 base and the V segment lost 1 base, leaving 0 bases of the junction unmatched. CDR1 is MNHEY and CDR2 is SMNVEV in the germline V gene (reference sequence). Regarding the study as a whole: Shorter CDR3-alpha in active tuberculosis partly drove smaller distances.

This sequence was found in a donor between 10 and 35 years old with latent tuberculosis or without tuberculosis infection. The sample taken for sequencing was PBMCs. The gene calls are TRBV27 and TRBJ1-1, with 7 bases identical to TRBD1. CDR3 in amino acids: CASSLYRGNTEAFF. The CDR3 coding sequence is TGTGCCAGCAGTTTATACAGGGGGAACACTGAAGCTTTCTTT.